These T cell receptor beta chains were read from a single sample in a study of naive and memory T cell subsets. TCRdb used MiXCR to reprocess the 5' RACE reads, holding one entry per CDR3 protein. The repertoire has more than 20,000 distinct CDR3 sequences, around 4.2% of them found once; the top ten carry 7% to 9.5%. All receptors derive from a male donor in good health. CDR3s leave out the opening cysteine and the closing phenylalanine or tryptophan. The order of the fields is J gene, clone size, CDR3 length, V gene, CDR3 protein. Some rows mark clone size as missing; the rest say once, few, many or name a class of expanded clone.

TRBJ2-1,many,15,TRBV20-1,SARGGASGGELNEQF
TRBJ1-5,many,12,TRBV28,ASSPSWGNQPQH
TRBJ1-2,medium-sized,10,TRBV20-1,SARAGGDGYT
TRBJ2-2,many,12,TRBV29-1,SARGSWDTGELF
TRBJ2-7,few,10,TRBV21-1,ASSKVGKEQY
TRBJ2-7,many,12,TRBV28,ASSLLGQTYEQY
TRBJ2-1,many,15,TRBV5-6,ASSLVYFGQGRDEQF
TRBJ1-5,few,12,TRBV23-1,ASYLAGAPLPQH
TRBJ2-7,many,13,TRBV15,ATSTRTGGRVEQY
TRBJ2-7,many,11,TRBV20-1,SASWTGSYEQY
TRBJ1-2,.,11,TRBV19,ASSVVRDGTAA
TRBJ2-2,few,13,TRBV5-1,ASSFVVINTGELF
TRBJ1-5,many,11,TRBV6-5,ASSATGSQPQH
TRBJ2-1,few,13,TRBV28,ASTIGASGNNEQF
TRBJ1-2,many,11,TRBV29-1,SVRQGAVEGYT
TRBJ1-1,many,12,TRBV27,ASSLSDQNTEAF
TRBJ2-7,many,14,TRBV11-2,ASSLGKTGGIYEQY
TRBJ2-7,many,12,TRBV29-1,SVDATGGSYEQY
TRBJ2-7,few,11,TRBV28,ASSYSSTYEQY
TRBJ2-2,many,14,TRBV5-4,ASSYSGTGTTGELF
TRBJ2-7,many,14,TRBV18,ASSPQGRAGGHEQY
TRBJ2-5,few,9,TRBV7-9,ASSPGETQY
TRBJ2-1,many,12,TRBV29-1,SAEPRAGLNEQF
TRBJ1-1,many,13,TRBV4-3,ASSQGPGQGEVAF
TRBJ2-5,.,14,TRBV7-8,ASSLRLAGGQETQY
TRBJ2-1,many,11,TRBV10-1,ASKGGENNEQF
TRBJ2-7,many,11,TRBV6-5,ASSYGISYEQY
TRBJ1-4,many,12,TRBV10-3,AIRRGATNEKLF
TRBJ2-3,many,13,TRBV10-1,ASSVSGDRTDTQY
TRBJ1-3,many,17,TRBV6-5,ASSYSSHPTGQGGNTIY
TRBJ1-1,many,10,TRBV15,ATSRDHFEAF
TRBJ1-1,many,11,TRBV3-1,ASRNDGNTEAF
TRBJ1-1,.,11,TRBV7-2,ASSLQQGGEAF
TRBJ1-5,many,11,TRBV6-5,ASSANSNQPQH
TRBJ1-5,many,15,TRBV7-8,ASSLAFWGQGNQPQH
TRBJ2-6,many,13,TRBV6-5,ASSYVRGGANVLT
TRBJ2-7,many,13,TRBV3-1,ASSQVGDRVSEQY
TRBJ2-1,many,13,TRBV19,ASSMVAGSYNEQF
TRBJ2-7,many,13,TRBV12-3/TRBV12-4,ASSLKLAGAYEQY
TRBJ2-7,many,11,TRBV29-1,SVVGLAVDEQY
TRBJ2-7,medium-sized,11,TRBV13,ASSLGQSYEQY
TRBJ1-5,few,12,TRBV9,ASSVEPSNQPQH
TRBJ1-2,many,13,TRBV6-5,ASSTFSGRAHGYT
TRBJ2-7,many,15,TRBV20-1,SASYPSGAKSSYEQY
TRBJ2-7,medium-sized,11,TRBV20-1,SAYMGNGYEQY
TRBJ2-7,many,13,TRBV10-2,ASSESGQGDYEQY
TRBJ2-2,many,10,TRBV5-1,ASSPAPGELF
TRBJ2-2,many,12,TRBV5-1,ASSPGTQTGELF
TRBJ2-2,many,13,TRBV20-1,SAAKTSPNTGELF
TRBJ1-1,many,14,TRBV20-1,SARTLTGQPNTEAF
TRBJ2-1,many,11,TRBV3-1,ASRLGASDEQF
TRBJ2-3,many,13,TRBV7-9,ASSPGSGRIDTQY
TRBJ1-6,many,12,TRBV12-3/TRBV12-4,ASSLAGINSPLH
TRBJ1-5,many,16,TRBV4-1,ASSPGQGARISNQPQH
TRBJ2-1,medium-sized,13,TRBV12-3/TRBV12-4,ASSLGPAEKNEQF
TRBJ1-1,many,14,TRBV15,ATSSYTGVVNTEAF